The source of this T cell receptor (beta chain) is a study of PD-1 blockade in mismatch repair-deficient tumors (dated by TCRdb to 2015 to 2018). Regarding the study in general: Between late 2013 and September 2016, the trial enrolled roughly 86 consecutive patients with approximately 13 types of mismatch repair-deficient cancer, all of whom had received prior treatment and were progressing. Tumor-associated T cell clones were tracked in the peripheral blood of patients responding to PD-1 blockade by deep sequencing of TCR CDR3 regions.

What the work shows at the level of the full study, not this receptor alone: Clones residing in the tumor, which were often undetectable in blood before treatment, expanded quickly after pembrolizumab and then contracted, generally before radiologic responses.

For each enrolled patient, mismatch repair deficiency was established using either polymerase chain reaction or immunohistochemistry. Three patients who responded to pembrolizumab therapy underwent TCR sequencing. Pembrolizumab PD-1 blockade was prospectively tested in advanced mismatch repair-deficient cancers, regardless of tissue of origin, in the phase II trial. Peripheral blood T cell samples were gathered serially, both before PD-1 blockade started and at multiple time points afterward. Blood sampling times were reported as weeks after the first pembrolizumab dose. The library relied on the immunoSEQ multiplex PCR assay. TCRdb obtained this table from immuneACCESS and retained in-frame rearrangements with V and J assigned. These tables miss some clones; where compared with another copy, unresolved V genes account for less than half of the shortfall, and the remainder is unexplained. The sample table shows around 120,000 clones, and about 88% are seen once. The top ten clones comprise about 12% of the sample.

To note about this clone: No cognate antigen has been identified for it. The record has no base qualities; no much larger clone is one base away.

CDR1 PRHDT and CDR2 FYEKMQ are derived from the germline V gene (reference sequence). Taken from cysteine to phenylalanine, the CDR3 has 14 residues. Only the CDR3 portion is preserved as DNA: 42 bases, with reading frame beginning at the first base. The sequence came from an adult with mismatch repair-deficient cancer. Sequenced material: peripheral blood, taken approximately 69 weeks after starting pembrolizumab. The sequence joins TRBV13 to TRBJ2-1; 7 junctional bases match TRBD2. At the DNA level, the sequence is TGTGCAACTCAACTAGGACTAGAATACAATGAGCAGTTCTTC. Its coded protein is CATQLGLEYNEQFF.